Presented here are 18 T cell receptor beta chains from one specimen sequenced in a study of shared clonotypes between healthy human individuals. Assay used: immunoSEQ multiplex PCR; TCRdb lists only in-frame clones, some missing. The table records 2 million to 2.5 million clones, almost 96% of them present only once. Sequenced input: naive CD4+ T cells sorted from blood. Subset given: CD45RA+ positively selected. The receptor set was obtained from a man in his late teens or twenties in good health.

J is TRBJ2-7 and V is TRBV5-6, with D maybe TRBD1 (5 bases). Germline lookup yields CDR1 SGHDT and CDR2 YYEEEE. The CDR3 is 16 amino acids. Trimming removed 4 bases from V and 3 bases from J, with 20 bases in between. The CDR3 bases are TGTGCCAGCAGCCCTATCCCCCGGACAAGCAACTACGAGCAGTACTTC. It specifies CASSPIPRTSNYEQYF.

The chain combines TRBV5-4 with TRBJ2-5; D gene ambiguous. Germline values: CDR1 SGHNT, CDR2 YYREEE (reference sequence). The CDR3 length is 14 residues. With 4 bases removed from V and 5 bases from J, the gap between germline ends came to 15 bases. CDR3 sequence reads: CASSLIADGETQYF. CDR3 nucleotides: TGTGCCAGCAGCCTTATAGCCGATGGGGAGACCCAGTACTTC.

This chain joins TRBV16 and TRBJ2-7; 7 positions match TRBD1. The length of the CDR3 is 13 residues. The germline gives CDR1 KGHSY, CDR2 FQNENV. With V trimmed by 4 bases and J by 5 bases, 5 bases remained unmatched. CDR3 loop: CASSLRQGHEQYF. In DNA form, the CDR3 reads TGTGCCAGCAGCCTCAGACAGGGCCACGAGCAGTACTTC.

The V gene is TRBV6-5, the J gene TRBJ1-4, with TRBD1 identical over 10 bases. Per the germline V gene, CDR1 is MNHEY and CDR2 is SVGAGI. Trimming cost V 5 bases and J 8 bases; bases outside gene matches: 8. This CDR3 contains 15 residues. The CDR3 DNA reads as TGTGCCAGCAGTCCTCGGGACAGGGGTAACGAAAAACTGTTTTTT. It specifies CASSPRDRGNEKLFF.

This chain joins TRBV30 and TRBJ1-4; D perhaps matches TRBD1 (6 bases). The CDR3 contains 13 residues. Germline V lookup: CDR1 GTSNPN, CDR2 SVGIG (reference sequence). Trimming cost V 3 bases and J 7 bases, with 12 bases left between them. CDR3 sequence: CAWRQGLFEKLFF. The CDR3 bases are TGTGCCTGGAGACAGGGACTTTTTGAAAAACTGTTTTTT.

The V and J genes are TRBV27 and TRBJ1-4; a weak D match, TRBD1 (6 bases). Trimming stripped 4 bases from V and 7 bases from J, with 16 bases between. The CDR3 runs 15 residues. Germline CDR1 reads MNHEY; CDR2 reads SMNVEV (reference sequence). This chain's CDR3 is CASSSPGARGEKLFF. DNA of the CDR3: TGTGCCAGCAGTTCCCCAGGGGCAAGAGGTGAAAAACTGTTTTTT.

The chain joins TRBV4-1 to TRBJ1-5, with TRBD1 matching 7 bases. This CDR3 is built from 16 residues. Trimming cost V 3 bases and J 4 bases; bases outside gene matches: 9. Germline CDR1 and CDR2: MGHRA and YSYEKL. The chain's CDR3 is CASSQWTGGENQPQHF. CDR3 DNA: TGCGCCAGCAGCCAGTGGACAGGAGGAGAGAATCAGCCCCAGCATTTT.

The J gene is TRBJ1-1, the V gene TRBV2; D gene uncertain. V lost 10 bases to trimming and J lost 1 base, with 16 bases between them. This CDR3 has 14 residues. Germline lookup yields CDR1 SNHLY and CDR2 FYNNEI. The CDR3 loop reads CATIGTHKNTEAFF. As DNA, the CDR3 is TGTGCCACTATAGGAACACACAAGAACACTGAAGCTTTCTTT. The full variable domain, in which reference TRBV2 and TRBJ1-1 provide the parts outside the CDR3, is EPEVTQTPSHQVTQMGQEVILRCVPISNHLYFYWYRQILGQKVEFLVSFYNNEISEKSEIFDDQFSVERPDGSNFTLKIRSTKLEDSAMYFCATIGTHKNTEAFFGQGTRLTVV.

J is TRBJ1-3 and V is TRBV14; no firm D call. Trimming removed 4 bases at V and 2 bases at J, with 12 bases between. Germline CDR1 SGHDN, CDR2 FVKESK. This CDR3 is 15 amino acids long. DNA for the CDR3: TGTGCCAGCAGCCTAAACGGACCGGCTGGAAACACCATATATTTT. This codes for CASSLNGPAGNTIYF.

This clone was picked up one time. J is TRBJ2-1 and V is TRBV4-3, with D perhaps TRBD2 (7 bases). The CDR3 consists of 17 residues. From germline, CDR1 is LGHNA and CDR2 YSLEER. The germline V and J ends were trimmed by 3 bases and 7 bases, with 22 bases remaining between them. CDR3 bases: TGCGCCAGCAGCCAGGCTATCGTTGCGGGGGCCTCGAATGAGCAGTTCTTC. Its translation: CASSQAIVAGASNEQFF.

The J gene is TRBJ1-3, the V gene TRBV5-1; 10 bases fit TRBD1. Germline CDR1 SGHRS, CDR2 YFSETQ. Trimming took 4 bases from V and 0 from J; bases not matched to a gene: 4. This CDR3 comprises 16 residues. The CDR3 loop is CASSTTGGSSGNTIYF. Written as DNA, the CDR3 is TGCGCCAGCAGCACGACAGGGGGCAGCTCTGGAAACACCATATATTTT.

The genes are TRBV5-4 and TRBJ1-2; 9 nucleotides match TRBD1. The CDR3 runs 15 residues. Germline assignment: CDR1 SGHNT and CDR2 YYREEE (reference sequence). Losses at the gene ends were 5 bases for V and 2 bases for J; bases not matched to a gene: 7. DNA of the CDR3: TGTGCCAGCAGAAATACAGGGGGCGGAAACTATGGCTACACCTTC. This codes for CASRNTGGGNYGYTF.

This sequence joins TRBV2 and TRBJ2-7; 9 bases agree with TRBD2. V lost 7 bases and J lost 7; bases outside the gene matches: 5. CDR3 length: 12 amino acids. From germline, CDR1 is SNHLY and CDR2 FYNNEI. The CDR3 spells CASTETSGEQYF. In DNA form, the CDR3 reads TGTGCCAGCACCGAGACTAGCGGTGAGCAGTACTTC.

The chain recombines TRBV7-6 with TRBJ2-7, with TRBD1 matching over 12 bases. CDR3 length equals 15 residues. Germline trimming cut 4 bases from V and 5 bases from J; bases unmatched to any gene: 6. CDR1 and CDR2 from the germline V gene are SGHVS and FNYEAQ. The CDR3 nucleotides read TGTGCCAGCAGCTACCCGGGACAGGGGGCCAACGAGCAGTACTTC. It specifies CASSYPGQGANEQYF. The complete variable domain, with remaining parts taken from reference TRBV7-6 and TRBJ2-7, reads GAGVSQSPRYKVTKRGQDVALRCDPISGHVSLYWYRQALGQGPEFLTYFNYEAQQDKSGLPNDRFSAERPEGSISTLTIQRTEQRDSAMYRCASSYPGQGANEQYFGPGTRLTVT.

This chain joins TRBV6-6 and TRBJ2-7, with D possibly matching TRBD1 (6 bases). V gave up 4 bases and J gave up 1 base, with 8 bases separating them. The germline V gene has CDR1 MNHNY and CDR2 SVGAGI (reference sequence). The CDR3 loop spans 13 amino acids. CDR3 DNA: TGTGCCAGCAGTTTTACAGGGTCCTACGAGCAGTACTTC. Its protein is CASSFTGSYEQYF.

The J gene is TRBJ2-7, the V gene TRBV4-1; unclear D gene. This CDR3 contains 14 residues. CDR1 is MGHRA and CDR2 is YSYEKL in the germline V gene. Trimming removed 4 bases at V and 4 bases at J, with 14 bases between. The CDR3 sequence is CASSPARGRYEQYF. The CDR3 DNA is TGCGCCAGCAGCCCTGCCAGAGGCAGGTACGAGCAGTACTTC.

In regard to this clone: At the DNA level, this CDR3 is encoded by other sequences in the same sample as well. The CDR3: CASSSVGGSNQPQHF. CDR3 nucleotides: TGCGCCAGCAGCTCCGTGGGAGGAAGCAATCAGCCCCAGCATTTT. This sequence joins TRBV5-1 and TRBJ1-5; no definite D call. The CDR3 is 15 residues long. Looked up from germline, CDR1 is SGHRS and CDR2 is YFSETQ. V was trimmed by 3 bases and J by 1 base, leaving 11 bases between them.

The V call is TRBV5-1, the J call TRBJ2-5; 9 nucleotides match TRBD2. Unmatched junction bases numbered 3, after V lost 0 bases and J lost 0 bases. CDR1 is SGHRS and CDR2 is YFSETQ in the germline V gene. The CDR3 totals 16 residues. In nucleotides, the CDR3 is TGCGCCAGCAGCTTGGGTAGCGGGGGCGACCAAGAGACCCAGTACTTC. This codes for CASSLGSGGDQETQYF.